This T cell receptor beta chain was sequenced in a study of blood T cells in healthy people across ages (dated by TCRdb to between 2015 and 2017). About the investigation overall: In model experiments, template switching captured roughly one uniquely barcoded TCR beta cDNA molecule for every two T cells. Age-related changes in TCR beta repertoire diversity were measured in the study by deep sequencing normalized with unique cDNA molecular identifiers. The donors were split into four age groups: young (average around 17 years), middle-aged (about 40), aged (roughly 60) and long-lived (approximately 80). For two donors (one aged 18 to 29 and one aged 80 or older), the study analyzed two additional independent replicas of 1 million unique cDNA reads from the same blood draw. To avoid experimental bias, donors of different ages were randomly spread across the sequencing lanes.

Libraries were made using 5' RACE. Instrument used: Illumina HiSeq 2500. A second PCR of roughly 7 to 11 cycles was performed with a sample-barcoded 5' primer and a J-beta primer mix. A unique molecular identifier was introduced onto each TCR beta cDNA molecule by a template-switch 5' adaptor carrying 12 random nucleotides. At least 3 million CDR3-containing paired-end reads were obtained from each sample. All of the RNA was converted into first-strand cDNA using the Mint cDNA synthesis kit, with a TRBC-specific oligonucleotide serving as the primer. After uracil-DNA glycosylase treatment, a first 18-cycle PCR used universal primers M1SS and BC2_uni_R on all cDNA. In the authors' own workflow: For normalization, 1 million high-quality reads were randomly selected from each sample, with every read carrying a distinct molecular identifier. Reads with shared molecular identifiers were discarded instead of being binned into consensus sequences. MiTCR, run with a Q25 quality threshold and the strictest error-elimination algorithm, handled CDR3 identification, clonotype clustering and error correction. A nonparametric unseen species model with Euler transformation was used to estimate a lower bound on total TCR beta diversity. Starting from the raw public reads, TCRdb applied fastp trimming at Q25, assembled clones with MiXCR and retained in-frame beta chains. CDR3 protein duplicates are merged, each entry listing the most common genes and DNA. V and J calls and clone size were set by TCRdb, not the authors. The sample table records around 970,000 distinct CDR3 sequences; about 51% of these occur just once. 20% to 25% of the sample comes from the top ten.

The roughly 39 donors, aged 6 to 90 years, were systemically healthy Caucasian individuals from Russia. Each donor gave 8 to 10 milliliters of peripheral blood, drawn into EDTA-treated Vacutainer tubes. Ficoll-Paque density-gradient centrifugation was used to isolate PBMCs, with at least 6.5 million per sample. Trizol reagent was used to extract total RNA from PBMCs, with at least 6 micrograms per sample. For every donor, an aliquot of PBMCs went through flow cytometry to measure the percentages of naive CD45RAhigh/CD27high T cells. This clonotype was counted only a few times. The clone's antigen remains unknown. Base qualities are not provided; no much larger clone lies one nucleotide away. Results and caveats for the whole study, not just this receptor: Observed TCR beta diversity correlated strongly with the percentage of naive T cells measured by flow cytometry. Conclusive comparison of naive and antigen-experienced compartments was prevented by the profiling of bulk unsorted PBMCs. The long-lived group showed more naive CD4+ T cells, fewer expanded clones and increased TCR diversity than the aged group, suggesting age selection. Because the CMV infection status of the donors was unknown, age-related changes in expanded clonotypes may potentially have been confounded. Total diversity estimates from one million sequenced T cells were considered lower bounds and underestimates. Observed TCR beta diversity per million T cells fell roughly linearly with age, and a significant reduction was already apparent by age about 43.

The sample taken for sequencing was blood. This TCR was sampled from a woman aged 55-75 years in good health.

The bases read TGTGCCAGCAGCCCGATAAGGGGCGGTGAGCAGTTCTTC. Its product reads: CASSPIRGGEQFF. In this chain, TRBV7-9 is recombined with TRBJ2-1; a tentative D call is TRBD1 (5 bases match). As encoded in the germline V gene (reference sequence), CDR1 is SEHNR while CDR2 is FQNEAQ. A distance of 14 bases separates the germline ends of V and J, which lose 5 bases and 9 bases respectively. The CDR3 goes from the cysteine to the phenylalanine over 13 residues. The retained sequence is limited to the CDR3, 39 bases, with the frame set at the first base.